The sequence of this T cell receptor (beta chain) was determined in a study of glioma-infiltrating T cells. Study outcomes and limitations: Gliomas, especially low-grade, showed above-expected tissue-blood divergence; non-neoplastic patients showed below. CDR3 overlap between tissue and blood was very small.

V was shortened by 4 bases and J by 5 bases, with 19 bases between the two germline ends. The CDR3 loop spans 16 amino acids. CDR1 is KGHDR and CDR2 is SFDVKD in the germline V gene. Turning to this clonotype: The antigen remains unidentified.

The iRepertoire nested amplicon-rescue multiplex PCR amplified TCR alpha and beta CDR3s from RNA. TCRdb ran MiXCR on the multiplex PCR reads and lists one entry per CDR3 protein. The sample carries 100,000 to 150,000 distinct CDR3 sequences, under 30% recorded once. Sequencing was carried out using glioma tissue, nonneoplastic brain tissue, or PBMCs (not recorded which). This sequence joins TRBV24-1 and TRBJ2-5; possible D gene TRBD1, 6 bases. This TCR was sampled from a human donor with low-grade glioma or glioblastoma, undergoing nonglioma brain surgery, or in good health (not recorded which). CDR3: CATSDQSATGTETQYF. Here the CDR3 DNA reads TGTGCCACCAGTGACCAGTCCGCGACAGGTACGGAGACCCAGTACTTC.